These T cell receptor beta chains were read from a single sample in a study of beta chain features in type 1 diabetes. TCRdb's copy holds only in-frame clones and misses some; the assay was immunoSEQ multiplex PCR. This sample carries fewer than 400,000 clones, 9.3% of them seen once, and the ten largest clones take 0.95% to 1.1%. Sequences were obtained from central memory CD4+ T cells from blood. The receptors derive from a man aged 25 to 45 with type 1 diabetes. The CDR3 runs from the conserved cysteine through the conserved F or W. The D gene is left open where the match is weak. Clone size is given for some rows only: seen once, a few or many times, or a class if the clone is expanded.

abundance: few; v_gene: TRBV10-3; d_gene: .; j_gene: TRBJ2-5; len: 13; CDR3nt: TGTGCCATCAGTAGGGGCCCCGGAGAGACCCAGTACTTC; CDR3aa: CAISRGPGETQYF
abundance: many; v_gene: TRBV6-1; d_gene: .; j_gene: TRBJ1-2; len: 16; CDR3nt: TGTGCCAGCAGTGCCCCCAGAAGTTTGGGTAACTATGGCTACACCTTC; CDR3aa: CASSAPRSLGNYGYTF
abundance: many; v_gene: TRBV27; d_gene: .; j_gene: TRBJ1-3; len: 13; CDR3nt: TGTGCCAGCAGTCTACTCAGGGGAAACACCATATATTTT; CDR3aa: CASSLLRGNTIYF
abundance: .; v_gene: TRBV7-8; d_gene: .; j_gene: TRBJ2-1; len: 15; CDR3nt: TGTGCCAGCAGCTTAGGCGGGGCCACCTACAATGAGCAGTTCTTC; CDR3aa: CASSLGGATYNEQFF
abundance: .; v_gene: TRBV11-2; d_gene: TRBD2; j_gene: TRBJ2-1; len: 17; CDR3nt: TGTGCCAGCAGCTTAGTCCTAGCGGGGGGGCCCTACAATGAGCAGTTCTTC; CDR3aa: CASSLVLAGGPYNEQFF
abundance: .; v_gene: TRBV18; d_gene: .; j_gene: TRBJ1-2; len: 15; CDR3nt: TGTGCCAGCTCCCCCGGACAGCTTTTTAACTATGGCTACACCTTC; CDR3aa: CASSPGQLFNYGYTF
abundance: few; v_gene: TRBV5-1; d_gene: .; j_gene: TRBJ2-5; len: 16; CDR3nt: TGCGCCAGCAGCGACGGGGGACTCCGCTCCGGAGAGACCCAGTACTTC; CDR3aa: CASSDGGLRSGETQYF
abundance: few; v_gene: TRBV7-2; d_gene: TRBD2; j_gene: TRBJ2-1; len: 16; CDR3nt: TGTGCCAGCAGCCCTACGAGGACTAGCGGGGGGGCGGAGGCGTTCTTC; CDR3aa: CASSPTRTSGGAEAFF
abundance: .; v_gene: TRBV9; d_gene: TRBD1; j_gene: TRBJ1-2; len: 15; CDR3nt: TGTGCCAGCAGCGAAGGACAGGGAATATCCTATGGCTACACCTTC; CDR3aa: CASSEGQGISYGYTF
abundance: few; v_gene: TRBV7-2; d_gene: .; j_gene: TRBJ2-7; len: 14; CDR3nt: TGTGCCAGCAGCCCTGGGACGGCCCCCTACGAGCAGTACTTC; CDR3aa: CASSPGTAPYEQYF
abundance: few; v_gene: TRBV30; d_gene: .; j_gene: TRBJ2-3; len: 13; CDR3nt: TGTGCCTGGAGTGAAAACAGGGCGGATACGCAGTATTTT; CDR3aa: CAWSENRADTQYF
abundance: .; v_gene: TRBV19; d_gene: .; j_gene: TRBJ2-5; len: 12; CDR3nt: TGTGCCAGTAGTATGACGTGGCAGACCCAGTACTTC; CDR3aa: CASSMTWQTQYF
abundance: .; v_gene: TRBV9; d_gene: .; j_gene: TRBJ1-5; len: 12; CDR3nt: TGTGCCAGCATGGCAGGCAATCAGCCCCAGCATTTT; CDR3aa: CASMAGNQPQHF
abundance: few; v_gene: TRBV4-1; d_gene: .; j_gene: TRBJ2-2; len: 18; CDR3nt: TGCGCCAGCAGCCAAGCGGCAGGGCGTGAACCGAACACCGGGGAGCTGTTTTTT; CDR3aa: CASSQAAGREPNTGELFF
abundance: .; v_gene: TRBV4-1; d_gene: .; j_gene: TRBJ1-3; len: 17; CDR3nt: TGCGCCAGCAGCCAAGGCAGTGAGCTCCTCTCTGGAAACACCATATATTTT; CDR3aa: CASSQGSELLSGNTIYF
abundance: .; v_gene: TRBV6-5; d_gene: .; j_gene: TRBJ1-2; len: 14; CDR3nt: TGTGCCAGCAGTTATTCAGGGGACCGGGATGGCTACACCTTC; CDR3aa: CASSYSGDRDGYTF
abundance: few; v_gene: TRBV2; d_gene: .; j_gene: TRBJ2-2; len: 13; CDR3nt: TGTGCCAGCAGACTAGGGGACACCGGGGAGCTGTTTTTT; CDR3aa: CASRLGDTGELFF
abundance: .; v_gene: TRBV6-5; d_gene: .; j_gene: TRBJ2-5; len: 12; CDR3nt: TGTGCCAGCAAGGGAAGCGGAGAGACCCAGTACTTC; CDR3aa: CASKGSGETQYF
abundance: few; v_gene: TRBV30; d_gene: .; j_gene: TRBJ2-1; len: 12; CDR3nt: TGTGCCTGGAGTGTCAGTAGCCGTGAGCAGTTCTTC; CDR3aa: CAWSVSSREQFF
abundance: many; v_gene: TRBV6-6; d_gene: TRBD1; j_gene: TRBJ1-6; len: 16; CDR3nt: TGTGCCAGCAGTTACGGTTACAGGGGGCCTAATTCACCCCTCCACTTT; CDR3aa: CASSYGYRGPNSPLHF
abundance: .; v_gene: TRBV7-9; d_gene: .; j_gene: TRBJ2-6; len: 14; CDR3nt: TGTGCCAGCAGCAGGGGTGGTGGGGCCAACGTCCTGACTTTC; CDR3aa: CASSRGGGANVLTF
abundance: many; v_gene: TRBV10-3; d_gene: .; j_gene: TRBJ2-2; len: 15; CDR3nt: TGTGCCATCAGTGAGGGACTCCCGGGCACCGGGGAGCTGTTTTTT; CDR3aa: CAISEGLPGTGELFF
abundance: few; v_gene: TRBV7-2; d_gene: TRBD1; j_gene: TRBJ1-2; len: 13; CDR3nt: TGTGCCAGCAGCTGGGGACAGAACTATGGCTACACCTTC; CDR3aa: CASSWGQNYGYTF
abundance: .; v_gene: TRBV6-5; d_gene: .; j_gene: TRBJ1-1; len: 13; CDR3nt: TGTGCCAGCAGTTACTCGGGCCGAACTGAAGCTTTCTTT; CDR3aa: CASSYSGRTEAFF
abundance: few; v_gene: TRBV9; d_gene: TRBD1; j_gene: TRBJ1-1; len: 14; CDR3nt: TGTGCCAGCAGCGTTGACTACAGGGGCGCTGAAGCTTTCTTT; CDR3aa: CASSVDYRGAEAFF
abundance: once; v_gene: TRBV27; d_gene: .; j_gene: TRBJ1-6; len: 18; CDR3nt: TGTGCCAGCAGCAGATCGTCCGGGGGCAGGAGTAATAATTCACCCCTCCACTTT; CDR3aa: CASSRSSGGRSNNSPLHF
abundance: .; v_gene: TRBV7-2; d_gene: TRBD1; j_gene: TRBJ2-5; len: 14; CDR3nt: TGTGCCAGCAGCTTGGGACAGGTCGGGGAGACCCAGTACTTC; CDR3aa: CASSLGQVGETQYF
abundance: few; v_gene: TRBV7-2; d_gene: .; j_gene: TRBJ2-1; len: 15; CDR3nt: TGTGCCAGCAGCGTGACCACGCCCTCCTACAATGAGCAGTTCTTC; CDR3aa: CASSVTTPSYNEQFF